The source of this TCR beta chain is a study of blood T cell repertoires in COVID-19. Study details: The cDNA or gDNA used as material had been derived from T cells, B-cell-depleted T cells, or PBMCs.

The repertoire was sequenced with immunoSEQ multiplex PCR; TCRdb's copy has only in-frame clones and lacks some. This table has under 300,000 clones, 70% to 90% appearing once. CDR1 is SGHRS, CDR2 YFSETQ, per germline. The CDR3 runs 14 residues. V was pared by 0 bases and J by 0 bases, with 3 bases between. This clonotype was sampled from a woman between 50 and 59 years old who had recovered from COVID-19. This chain joins TRBV5-1 and TRBJ2-2; D is uncertain. Sequenced input: PBMCs or T cells enriched from blood (not recorded which). The CDR3 sequence is CASSLASNTGELFF. The CDR3, as DNA: TGCGCCAGCAGCTTGGCCTCGAACACCGGGGAGCTGTTTTTT.